This T cell receptor beta chain stems from a study of control samples from healthy donors and cancer patients. Measured with immunoSEQ multiplex PCR; TCRdb has only the in-frame clones, and not every one. This sample has about 160,000 clones; around 95% occur once, and the top ten carry approximately 4%. The CDR3 length is 14 residues. CDR1 and CDR2 (germline): ENHRY, SYGVKD. Trimming took off 3 bases at V and 10 bases at J, with 13 bases between the two ends. The chain employs TRBV10-3 and TRBJ1-6, with unresolved D. The source material was blood. The sequence came from an older woman in good health. CDR3 coding DNA: TGTGCCATCAGTGATGCCCGATTGGGCTCACCCCTCCACTTT. Translated: CAISDARLGSPLHF.